Below, 29 T cell receptor beta chains from the same sample are listed, as sequenced in a study of tumor-infiltrating lymphocytes in primary liver carcinoma. Starting from around 510 ng of total RNA, TCR beta cDNA was produced with a primer in the constant region. Three nested multiplex PCR rounds of slightly modified ARM-PCR generated TCR beta libraries. A C-beta reverse primer and TRBV1-TRBV30 forward primers served in each of the first two PCR rounds, at 10 cycles apiece. TCRdb re-called the multiplex PCR reads through MiXCR, storing one row per CDR3 protein. The sample carries approximately 310,000 distinct CDR3 sequences, 55% to 65% recorded once. Blood RNA came from unsorted whole blood; germline DNA was also extracted. Sequenced: peripheral blood. The receptors come from a man aged 40-55 years with primary liver carcinoma and hepatitis B virus infection.

To note about this clonotype: A much larger clonotype is one base distant, so this may be a read error. The chain uses TRBV6-2 or TRBV6-3 and TRBJ1-4, with 9 bases matching TRBD1. CDR3 length: 20 residues. Per germline, CDR1 MNHEY and CDR2 SVGEGT. The CDR3 loop reads CASGYSIGDRAFHFNEKLFF. The CDR3 nucleotides read TGTGCCAGCGGTTACTCGATAGGGGACAGGGCCTTTCACTTTAATGAAAAACTGTTTTTT.

The chain couples TRBV6-5 to TRBJ2-5; 13 nucleotides match TRBD2. Germline trimming cut 4 bases from V and 5 bases from J; bases unmatched to any gene: 10. The CDR3 covers 17 residues. Per germline, CDR1 MNHEY and CDR2 SVGAGI. This CDR3 is CASSSGTSGDYWETQYF. The CDR3 nucleotides are TGTGCCAGCAGTTCCGGGACTAGCGGGGACTACTGGGAGACCCAGTACTTC.

J is TRBJ2-7 and V is TRBV4-2; 13 nucleotides match TRBD2. V shed 10 bases and J 1 base; nucleotides not matched to a gene: 13. Germline V gives CDR1 LGHNA, CDR2 YNFKEQ. The CDR3 sequence is 17 residues long. The CDR3 here is CATTGLAGVYKSYEQYF. DNA of the CDR3: TGTGCCACTACTGGACTAGCGGGAGTTTATAAGTCCTACGAGCAGTACTTC.

This clonotype was counted a single time. This chain joins TRBV28 and TRBJ1-1; D unresolved. V lost 3 bases, J lost 13 bases, and 18 bases lay in between. Germline V gives CDR1 MDHEN, CDR2 SYDVKM. The CDR3 totals 13 residues. The CDR3: CASSFKGFIGVFF. Here the CDR3 DNA reads TGTGCCAGCAGTTTCAAGGGATTTATTGGAGTTTTCTTT.

Points on this clonotype: One end of the junction varies from germline; a read error may be responsible. The rearrangement links TRBV28 to TRBJ2-7; maybe TRBD2 (6 bases). The CDR3 length is 14 residues. Germline assignment: CDR1 MDHEN and CDR2 SYDVKM. CDR3 coding DNA: TGTGCCAGCACCCAGAACGGGGGTGGCTACGAGGAGTACTTC. This translates into CASTQNGGGYEEYF.

The chain has TRBV28 and TRBJ2-6, with a possible D match to TRBD2 (5 bases). CDR1 and CDR2 from the germline V gene are MDHEN and SYDVKM. The CDR3 extends over 15 amino acids. The V and J ends lost 5 bases and 2 bases respectively, with 10 bases between them. The CDR3 spells CASSPWTAGANVLTF. For the CDR3, the DNA is TGTGCCAGCAGTCCCTGGACTGCTGGGGCCAACGTCCTGACTTTC.

This clonotype came up a few times. The CDR3 protein is CASSPGTSGSEAQYF. For the CDR3, the DNA is TGTGCCAGCAGCCCGGGGACTAGCGGTAGCGAGGCCCAGTACTTC. The chain carries TRBV11-2 and TRBJ2-5, with 11 bases aligning to TRBD2. V was pared by 5 bases and J by 9 bases, with 11 bases of the junction left unmatched. The CDR3 is made up of 15 amino acids. The germline V gene has CDR1 SGHAT and CDR2 FQNNGV. The full variable domain, with the rest looked up from reference TRBV11-2 and TRBJ2-5, is EAGVAQSPRYKIIEKRQSVAFWCNPISGHATLYWYQQILGQGPKLLIQFQNNGVVDDSQLPKDRFSAERLKGVDSTLKIQPAKLEDSAVYLCASSPGTSGSEAQYFGPGTRLLVL.

Concerning this clonotype itself: It may be a read error: a sequence one base away is much more abundant. V usage is TRBV6-2 or TRBV6-3 and J usage is TRBJ2-7, with 9 bases that match TRBD2. Germline V gene sequence: CDR1 MNHEY, CDR2 SVGEGT. The CDR3 extends over 15 amino acids. CDR3 nucleotides: TGTGCCAGCCGTTACGGCCCTAGCGGGGCTAACGAGCAGTACTTC. Translating it yields CASRYGPSGANEQYF.

As regards this clonotype: Since a much larger clone is just one base distant, this may be a read error. The chain uses TRBV6-5 and TRBJ1-3, with TRBD1 as a possible D gene (6 bases). In germline, CDR1 is MNHEY, CDR2 SVGAGI. V lost 4 bases and J 1 base, leaving 8 bases between the germline ends. The CDR3 runs to 14 residues. CDR3 DNA sequence: TGTGCCAGCAGTTTCGACAGGTCTGGAAACACCATATATTTT. It yields the protein CASSFDRSGNTIYF.

About this clonotype itself: A much larger clone sits a single nucleotide away, making a read error possible. V is TRBV4-1 and J is TRBJ2-1; TRBD2 aligns across 8 bases. Germline CDR1 MGHRA, CDR2 YSYEKL. There are 16 residues in the CDR3. In DNA, the CDR3 is TGCGCCAGCAGCCAAGAGGGACTAGGGGCATACAATGAGCTGTTCTTC. Amino acid sequence: CASSQEGLGAYNELFF.

In regard to this clonotype: No conserved phenylalanine or tryptophan ends this CDR3, so it is likely a read error. This chain uses TRBV6-6 with TRBJ1-1; D gene ambiguous. Trimming cost V 0 bases and J 0 bases, with 14 bases left between them. CDR1 is MNHNY and CDR2 is SVGAGI in the germline V gene (reference sequence). The CDR3 is made up of 17 amino acids. DNA of the CDR3: TGTGCCAGCAGTTACTCCAGACGGCCGAATATGAACACTGAAGCTTTCTTG. Translated, it gives CASSYSRRPNMNTEAFL.

CDR3 sequence: CASSADRAQETQYF. The DNA for the CDR3 is TGTGCCAGCAGTGCGGACAGGGCACAAGAGACCCAGTACTTC. The chain joins TRBV2 to TRBJ2-5; TRBD1 matches 8 bases. The CDR3 totals 14 residues. V lost 4 bases, J lost 2 bases, and 3 bases stayed unmatched. In germline, CDR1 is SNHLY, CDR2 FYNNEI.

Notes on this clonotype: The junction departs from germline at one end; a sequencing error may be responsible. The chain couples TRBV6-1 to TRBJ2-7; D not resolved. In germline, CDR1 is MNHNS, CDR2 SASEGT. This CDR3 region has 12 residues. CDR3 sequence reads: CASNYESYAQYF. CDR3 sequence (DNA): TGTGCCAGCAACTACGAGAGCTACGCGCAGTACTTC.

The chain has TRBV7-9 and TRBJ2-1; 9 nucleotides agree with TRBD2. Trimming removed 3 bases from V and 5 bases from J; junction bases left unmatched: 2. There are 14 residues in the CDR3. The germline gives CDR1 SEHNR, CDR2 FQNEAQ (reference sequence). CDR3 loop: CASSLASGNNEQFF. The CDR3 nucleotides read TGTGCCAGCAGCTTGGCTAGCGGGAACAATGAGCAGTTCTTC.

A few counts support this clonotype. The chain combines TRBV5-1 with TRBJ2-2, with D possibly TRBD2 on 5 matching bases. The CDR3 is 14 residues long. V was pared by 7 bases and J by 8 bases, with 18 bases between. CDR1 and CDR2 (germline): SGHRS, YFSETQ. The CDR3 nucleotides are TGCGCCAGCGGACTGACTGCTCCCTCGGGGGAGCTGTTTTTT. Translated, it gives CASGLTAPSGELFF.

The sample holds one count of this clonotype. The rearrangement uses TRBV5-6 and TRBJ1-1; possible D gene TRBD1, 5 bases. There are 14 residues in the CDR3. V was clipped by 8 bases and J by 5 bases, with 19 bases between them. CDR1 and CDR2 (germline): SGHDT, YYEEEE. The DNA of the CDR3 is TGTGCCAGAAGCCGGGGTCCAGGGAAGACTGAAGCTTTCTTT. This encodes CARSRGPGKTEAFF. The full variable domain, its missing parts supplied by reference TRBV5-6 and TRBJ1-1, is DAGVTQSPTHLIKTRGQQVTLRCSPKSGHDTVSWYQQALGQGPQFIFQYYEEEERQRGNFPDRFSGHQFPNYSSELNVNALLLGDSALYLCARSRGPGKTEAFFGQGTRLTVV.

The rearrangement joins TRBV6-1 to TRBJ1-2, with D tentatively TRBD1 (6 bases). The CDR3 sequence is 13 residues long. Germline assignment: CDR1 MNHNS and CDR2 SASEGT. V was cut by 3 bases and J by 9 bases, with 14 bases left in between. In nucleotides, the CDR3 is TGTGCCAGCAGTGAGAACAGACAGGATTGCTACACCTTC. This encodes CASSENRQDCYTF.

This clonotype was detected only a few times. This chain connects TRBV30 to TRBJ2-5, with D possibly being TRBD2 (6 bases). Germline values: CDR1 GTSNPN, CDR2 SVGIG (reference sequence). Deletions cut 4 bases from V and 4 bases from J, with 10 bases between. The CDR3 is 12 residues long. CDR3 DNA: TGTGCCTGGATGGGGGGACGAGAGACCCAGTACTTC. Amino acid sequence: CAWMGGRETQYF.

Notes on this clonotype: At one end, the junction sequence differs from germline, possibly due to a read error. The chain carries TRBV12-5 and TRBJ1-2; no clear D gene. This CDR3 is built from 14 residues. The germline V gene encodes CDR1 LGHNT and CDR2 FRNRAP. CDR3 sequence: CASGLVPQVAGYIF. The CDR3 coding sequence is TGTGCTAGTGGTTTGGTGCCCCAGGTCGCGGGCTACATCTTC.

This clonotype was counted ten times or more. This chain uses TRBV4-3 with TRBJ2-2, with D possibly matching TRBD2 (6 bases). Trimming removed 0 bases at V and 13 bases at J, with 21 bases between. This CDR3 is built from 16 residues. Germline V gene data show CDR1 as LGHNA and CDR2 as YSLEER. The CDR3 spells CASSQERLRESSGLFF. The CDR3 DNA reads as TGCGCCAGCAGCCAAGAGCGTCTCCGGGAGTCGTCCGGGCTGTTTTTT.

This clonotype has a single count. With a much larger clone just one base away, this may be a read error. The chain uses TRBV5-6 and TRBJ1-5, with 8 bases identical to TRBD1. The trim removed 3 bases at V and 11 bases at J, leaving 10 bases unmatched. Germline V gene data show CDR1 as SGHDT and CDR2 as YYEEEE. The CDR3 covers 14 residues. CDR3 residues: CASSSTGAPQSQHF. In nucleotides, the CDR3 is TGTGCCAGCAGCTCGACAGGGGCCCCCCAGTCCCAGCATTTT.

Regarding this clonotype: At one boundary the junction diverges from the germline segment, which might be a read error. The genes are TRBV6-6 and TRBJ1-1, with 10 bases identical to TRBD1. CDR3 length equals 15 residues. Per germline, CDR1 MNHNY and CDR2 SVGAGI (reference sequence). The CDR3 nucleotides are TGTGCCAGCAGTGACCCGGGACAGGGGTTCACTGAAGCTTACTTT. This gives the protein CASSDPGQGFTEAYF.

About this clonotype itself: This may be a read error, as it is one base from a much larger clone. V gene TRBV12-3 or TRBV12-4 combines with J gene TRBJ1-1; a weak D match, TRBD1 (5 bases). CDR3 length: 16 residues. Trimming left V 5 bases short and J 6 bases short, with 22 bases between. CDR3 loop: CASSPDEGQGGAEAFF. For the CDR3, the DNA is TGTGCCAGCAGTCCCGATGAGGGCCAGGGTGGGGCTGAAGCTTTCTTT.

About this clonotype: This may arise from a read error, as a much more abundant clone is one base away. The chain combines TRBV29-1 with TRBJ2-7; weak D call: TRBD1 (5 bases). The CDR3 sequence is 12 residues long. Germline CDR1 and CDR2: SQVTM and ANQGSEA. Trimming stripped 6 bases from V and 0 bases from J, with 9 bases between. Written as DNA, the CDR3 is TGCAGCGTGACAGTAATCTCCTACGAGCAGTACTTC. Its translation: CSVTVISYEQYF.

The V call is TRBV28, the J call TRBJ1-1, with D unclear. Germline values: CDR1 MDHEN, CDR2 SYDVKM. The CDR3 spans 13 residues. The V end lost 2 bases, the J end lost 5 bases, and 9 bases lay between the germline ends. The CDR3 region has the DNA TGTGCCAGCAGTTTACCAAAGCCGACTGAAGCTTTCTTT. Protein sequence: CASSLPKPTEAFF.

On this clonotype: The junction and the germline gene differ at one end; a read error may be behind it. The rearrangement joins TRBV10-3 to TRBJ2-1; D is possibly TRBD2 (5 bases). The germline CDR1 and CDR2 sequences are ENHRY and SYGVKD. CDR3 length: 18 amino acids. The CDR3 region has the DNA TGTGCTATCAGTGAACATCTAGATTGGGGAGATAGATACAATGAGCAGTTCTTC. This gives the protein CAISEHLDWGDRYNEQFF.

Note on this clonotype: At one boundary the junction diverges from the germline segment, which might be a read error. The V and J genes are TRBV4-2 and TRBJ2-4; 7 bases agree with TRBD2. The germline V gene has CDR1 LGHNA and CDR2 YNFKEQ. This CDR3 is 16 amino acids long. Written as DNA, the CDR3 is TGCGCTAGCAGCCAGGTACTAGCGCTGGGGGGAAACATTCAGTACTTC. Its protein is CASSQVLALGGNIQYF.

The rearrangement joins TRBV29-1 to TRBJ2-7; possible D gene TRBD2, 5 bases. From germline, CDR1 is SQVTM and CDR2 ANQGSEA. V dropped 7 bases and J dropped 6 bases, with 13 bases sitting between them. This CDR3 spans 11 amino acids. CDR3 in amino acids: CSAEEVSEQYF. DNA for the CDR3: TGCAGCGCCGAGGAGGTGAGCGAGCAGTACTTC.

Concerning this clonotype: One base away lies a much larger clone, so this may be a sequencing read error. The V and J genes are TRBV29-1 and TRBJ2-5, with 11 bases that match TRBD2. With V trimmed by 6 bases and J by 7 bases, 7 bases remained unmatched. The CDR3 covers 13 residues. Per germline, CDR1 SQVTM and CDR2 ANQGSEA. This chain's CDR3 is CSVLAGAAWTQYF. CDR3 nucleotide sequence: TGCAGCGTACTAGCGGGAGCGGCGTGGACCCAGTACTTC. Drawing the rest from reference TRBV29-1 and TRBJ2-5, the complete variable domain is SAVISQKPSRDICQRGTSLTIQCQVDSQVTMMFWYRQQPGQSLTLIATANQGSEATYESGFVIDKFPISRPNLTFSTLTVSNMSPEDSSIYLCSVLAGAAWTQYFGPGTRLLVL.